The rows below give T cell receptor beta chains drawn from one sample of a study of OX40 agonist ivuxolimab in advanced cancers. Assay: immunoSEQ multiplex PCR; the TCRdb copy retains only in-frame clones and omits some. This table has roughly 150,000 clones, 94% appearing once. The sample here was CD4+ or CD8+ T cells sorted from blood, taken in a trial of the OX40 agonist ivuxolimab. The receptors were sampled from an adult with an advanced solid tumor such as melanoma, head and neck, liver or kidney cancer. Each CDR3 is given with its conserved first and last residue. Only some rows state a clone size, as once, few, many or a class for expanded clones.

cdr3_length,v_call,j_call,clone_size,cdr3_aa
18,TRBV9,TRBJ2-1,.,CASSVLAGGRSSYNEQFF
14,TRBV6-6,TRBJ1-1,.,CASGGGAANTEAFF
15,TRBV7-2,TRBJ1-2,.,CASSSTGGSGYGYTF
14,TRBV7-9,TRBJ1-5,.,CASSRQGSNQPQHF
14,TRBV5-5,TRBJ2-7,.,CASSVRDPFYEQYF
15,TRBV5-4,TRBJ2-7,once,CASSPSRLAGYEQYF
12,TRBV5-6,TRBJ1-2,.,CASSLDTYGYTF
20,TRBV9,TRBJ2-3,.,CASSIRLAGPESRSTDTQYF
14,TRBV9,TRBJ2-2,.,CASSVSGNTGELFF
13,TRBV23-1,TRBJ1-1,.,CASKNRQNTEAFF
16,TRBV18,TRBJ2-3,.,CASSPGLAGGPDTQYF
15,TRBV7-2,TRBJ1-3,.,CASSFTGASGNTIYF
13,TRBV7-3,TRBJ2-5,once,CASSPQGGETQYF
14,TRBV5-6,TRBJ1-2,.,CASSLRSYTGGYTF
17,TRBV5-6,TRBJ1-2,.,CASSPRGGAVLNYGYTF
15,TRBV7-9,TRBJ2-7,.,CASSSLAGLTYEQYF
15,TRBV7-2,TRBJ1-5,.,CASSLGQGVFQPQHF
15,TRBV25-1,TRBJ1-4,.,CASSAARPGFEKLFF
14,TRBV10-3,TRBJ2-3,.,CAISGRGVSDTQYF
14,TRBV2,TRBJ1-2,.,CASSAGTGGRGYTF
14,TRBV9,TRBJ2-1,.,CASSPPGLFLEQFF
14,TRBV5-1,TRBJ1-1,.,CASSAGQGLTEAFF
15,TRBV18,TRBJ2-1,.,CASSPRESPHNEQFF
16,TRBV7-3,TRBJ2-7,.,CASSSPGAARTYEQYF
14,TRBV4-3,TRBJ1-2,.,CASSQNVVSYGYTF
13,TRBV5-6,TRBJ2-6,.,CASSLARGLVLTF